A single sample is the source of the 31 T cell receptor beta chains below, sequenced in a study of somatic mutations in cytotoxic T cells in rheumatoid arthritis. This table comes from immunoSEQ multiplex PCR, and its TCRdb copy is limited to in-frame clones, with some not included. The sample records roughly 15,000 clones, about 80% being singletons. Source material: CD8+ T cells sorted from blood. Receptors originate from an adult with rheumatoid arthritis.

This clone was recorded once. The rearrangement links TRBV28 to TRBJ1-1, with no clear D. The germline CDR1 and CDR2 sequences are MDHEN and SYDVKM. V lost 6 bases and J 3 bases, leaving 11 bases between the germline ends. CDR3 length: 13 residues. The CDR3 loop reads CASRQNRYTEAFF. For the CDR3, the DNA is TGTGCCAGCAGACAAAATAGGTACACTGAAGCTTTCTTT.

V gene TRBV11-1 combines with J gene TRBJ2-5; no clear D gene. V gave up 0 bases and J gave up 5 bases, with 4 bases separating them. Germline CDR1 SGHAT, CDR2 FQDESV (reference sequence). The CDR3 length is 12 residues. As DNA, the CDR3 is TGTGCCAGCAGCTTAGCGGAGGAGACCCAGTACTTC. This codes for CASSLAEETQYF.

The rearrangement links TRBV9 to TRBJ2-7, with 7 bases aligning to TRBD1. This CDR3 comprises 13 residues. The V gene end was trimmed by 4 bases and the J gene end by 8 bases; junction bases not matched to a gene: 9. Germline CDR1 SGDLS, CDR2 YYNGEE. The CDR3 nucleotides read TGTGCCAGCAGCATCCGGGACAGTTTCAAGCAGTACTTC. Its translation is CASSIRDSFKQYF.

V is TRBV19 and J is TRBJ1-1; D possibly corresponds to TRBD1 (6 bases). The CDR3 totals 11 residues. Germline V gives CDR1 LNHDA, CDR2 SQIVND (reference sequence). V was clipped by 11 bases and J by 7 bases, with 14 bases between them. Here the CDR3 DNA reads TGTGCCCTGAAAAAGGACAGTGAAGCTTTCTTT. Its translation is CALKKDSEAFF.

This clone was observed a few times. V is TRBV30 and J is TRBJ1-3; D is undetermined. Germline values: CDR1 GTSNPN, CDR2 SVGIG (reference sequence). The CDR3 is 12 residues long. Between the trimmed V and J ends, which lost 5 bases and 0 bases, there was a span of 5 bases. CDR3 protein: CAWEFSGNTIYF. In DNA, the CDR3 is TGTGCCTGGGAGTTCTCTGGAAACACCATATATTTT.

The chain uses TRBV4-1 and TRBJ2-1; 8 positions match TRBD2. The CDR3 totals 17 residues. With 1 base clipped from V and 1 base from J, the junction kept 6 bases outside the gene matches. Germline CDR1 reads MGHRA; CDR2 reads YSYEKL. The CDR3 DNA sequence: TGCGCCAGCAGCCAAGGGTTAACGGGGGGGTCCTACAATGAGCAGTTCTTC. Amino acid sequence: CASSQGLTGGSYNEQFF.

In this sample, this clone turned up a few times. The V gene is TRBV27, the J gene TRBJ2-7; the D gene is possibly TRBD1 (6 bases). Germline CDR1 is MNHEY and CDR2 is SMNVEV (reference sequence). The CDR3 is 13 residues long. The V end was cut by 8 bases, the J end by 4 bases, with 15 bases between. For the CDR3, the DNA is TGTGCCAGCTGGGACACCAACAGGTACGAGCAGTACTTC. This codes for CASWDTNRYEQYF.

The gene calls are TRBV19 and TRBJ2-7, with 9 positions matching TRBD2. Germline CDR1 and CDR2: LNHDA and SQIVND (reference sequence). V lost 4 bases, J lost 3 bases, and 4 bases stayed unmatched. The CDR3 runs to 14 residues. CDR3 residues: CASSTRGGSYEQYF. The CDR3 coding sequence is TGTGCCAGTAGTACGCGGGGGGGGAGCTACGAGCAGTACTTC.

The V and J genes are TRBV27 and TRBJ2-4; D is uncertain. V dropped 3 bases and J dropped 1 base, with 7 bases sitting between them. CDR3 size: 14 residues. Germline loops: CDR1 MNHEY, CDR2 SMNVEV (reference sequence). The CDR3 here is CASSFGRAKNIQYF. Here the CDR3 DNA reads TGTGCCAGCAGTTTTGGCAGGGCCAAAAACATTCAGTACTTC.

This clone was seen only once. The chain uses TRBV6-1 and TRBJ2-1; D is unclear. Trimming removed 4 bases from V and 6 bases from J, with 4 bases in between. The CDR3 has 11 residues. Per germline, CDR1 MNHNS and CDR2 SASEGT. Written as DNA, the CDR3 is TGTGCCAGCAGTGCTTTCAATGAGCAGTTCTTC. Amino acids: CASSAFNEQFF.

In its sample, this clone ranks as medium-sized. The chain has TRBV25-1 and TRBJ2-7; 7 bases match TRBD1. Germline V gene lookup returns CDR1 MGHDK and CDR2 SYGVNS. The CDR3 totals 13 residues. The ends lost 8 bases at V and 4 bases at J; junction bases unmatched: 8. CDR3 amino acids: CASQPTGRYEQYF. DNA of the CDR3: TGTGCCAGCCAACCGACAGGGCGGTACGAGCAGTACTTC.

V and J are TRBV4-1 and TRBJ2-7; 11 bases match TRBD2. The CDR3 contains 18 residues. Trimming at V came to 0 bases and at J to 3 bases, leaving 10 bases not matched to a gene. Germline V CDR1 and CDR2: MGHRA, YSYEKL. CDR3 coding DNA: TGCGCCAGCAGCCAAGAACTAGCGGGAGAGGGCCTAAGCTACGAGCAGTACTTC. This codes for CASSQELAGEGLSYEQYF.

The CDR3 region is CASSFTPSGIYEQYF. The CDR3 bases are TGTGCCAGCAGCTTTACTCCTAGCGGGATATACGAGCAGTACTTC. The J gene is TRBJ2-7, the V gene TRBV7-9; 9 bases match TRBD2. Trimming took 3 bases from V and 4 from J; bases not matched to a gene: 7. The CDR3 is made up of 15 amino acids. Germline lookup yields CDR1 SEHNR and CDR2 FQNEAQ (reference sequence).

The gene calls are TRBV5-6 and TRBJ2-1, with no clear D. V was shortened by 3 bases and J by 7 bases, with 8 bases between the two germline ends. The germline CDR1 and CDR2 sequences are SGHDT and YYEEEE. The CDR3 runs 12 residues. Written as DNA, the CDR3 is TGTGCCAGCAGCTGGGGTTCGAATGAGCAGTTCTTC. It is translated as CASSWGSNEQFF.

J is TRBJ1-1 and V is TRBV10-2, with D maybe TRBD1 (6 bases). V lost 2 bases and J 8 bases, leaving 12 bases between the germline ends. CDR3 length: 13 residues. The germline V gene has CDR1 WSHSY and CDR2 SAAADI. The CDR3 bases are TGCGCCAGCAGTGAGGTCATGGGGGCCGAAGCTTTCTTT. It specifies CASSEVMGAEAFF.

The table lists this clone with a few counts. The gene calls are TRBV7-9 and TRBJ2-7; D uncertain. Looked up from germline, CDR1 is SEHNR and CDR2 is FQNEAQ (reference sequence). V was trimmed by 1 base and J by 3 bases, leaving 7 bases between them. CDR3 length: 13 residues. The CDR3: CASSLEAFYEQYF. The DNA of the CDR3 is TGTGCCAGCAGCTTAGAGGCTTTCTACGAGCAGTACTTC.

The rearrangement uses TRBV6-5 and TRBJ2-7; TRBD2 agrees at 11 bases. Germline CDR1 reads MNHEY; CDR2 reads SVGAGI. CDR3 length equals 16 residues. V was pared by 2 bases and J by 2 bases, with 5 bases of the junction left unmatched. CDR3 loop: CASSYGGTSGTYEQYF. The CDR3, as DNA: TGTGCCAGCAGTTACGGTGGGACTAGCGGAACCTACGAGCAGTACTTC.

Note on this clone: Other DNA sequences in the same sample also yield this CDR3. The V and J genes are TRBV28 and TRBJ1-3; D call uncertain. CDR3 length: 15 amino acids. Trimming took 1 base from V and 0 from J, leaving 7 bases between them. Germline V lookup: CDR1 MDHEN, CDR2 SYDVKM. The CDR3 reads CASSLSISSGNTIYF. CDR3 nucleotide sequence: TGTGCCAGCAGTTTATCCATCAGCTCTGGAAACACCATATATTTT. Full variable domain (outside the CDR3, taken from reference TRBV28 and TRBJ1-3): DVKVTQSSRYLVKRTGEKVFLECVQDMDHENMFWYRQDPGLGLRLIYFSYDVKMKEKGDIPEGYSVSREKKERFSLILESASTNQTSMYLCASSLSISSGNTIYFGEGSWLTVV.

This clone has just one count. The chain is built from TRBV4-1 and TRBJ1-2; D is possibly TRBD1 (6 bases). Germline lookup yields CDR1 MGHRA and CDR2 YSYEKL. The CDR3 is 19 amino acids. The ends were cut back, 2 bases at V and 0 bases at J, with 22 bases in the middle. The CDR3 loop is CASSQLSMGRGIPNYGYTF. CDR3 nucleotide sequence: TGCGCCAGCAGCCAACTATCTATGGGCAGGGGAATCCCTAACTATGGCTACACCTTC.

In this sample, this clone turned up once. This chain links TRBV6-1 with TRBJ2-1; no definite D call. CDR3 size: 12 residues. Trimming took off 6 bases at V and 5 bases at J, with 8 bases between the two ends. Germline V lookup: CDR1 MNHNS, CDR2 SASEGT. CDR3 DNA: TGTGCCAGCAGACTAACTAACAATGAGCAGTTCTTC. Protein product: CASRLTNNEQFF.

The chain recombines TRBV2 with TRBJ1-2; a possible D gene is TRBD1 (5 bases). CDR3 size: 14 residues. CDR1 and CDR2 from the germline V gene are SNHLY and FYNNEI. V was trimmed by 4 bases and J by 3 bases, leaving 12 bases between them. CDR3: CASSGDFVDYGYTF. The CDR3 region has the DNA TGTGCCAGCAGTGGGGACTTTGTCGACTATGGCTACACCTTC.

The chain uses TRBV9 and TRBJ2-1; D gene ambiguous. CDR3 length: 13 residues. With 3 bases removed from V and 6 bases from J, the gap between germline ends came to 10 bases. Germline assignment: CDR1 SGDLS and CDR2 YYNGEE. Here the CDR3 DNA reads TGTGCCAGCAGCGCAGACCCGGGCAATGAGCAGTTCTTC. It codes for CASSADPGNEQFF.

The V gene is TRBV11-3, the J gene TRBJ2-2; D is unclear. CDR3 size: 12 residues. CDR1 and CDR2 from the germline V gene are SGHNT and YENEEA. V dropped 5 bases and J dropped 3 bases, with 4 bases sitting between them. CDR3 protein: CASSTYTGELFF. The DNA of the CDR3 is TGTGCCAGCAGCACCTACACCGGGGAGCTGTTTTTT.

The chain joins TRBV7-9 to TRBJ2-6; D is undetermined. Germline CDR1 SEHNR, CDR2 FQNEAQ (reference sequence). Trimming left V 1 base short and J 0 bases short, with 1 base between. The CDR3 has 14 amino acids. In DNA form, the CDR3 reads TGTGCCAGCAGCTTAGTCTCTGGGGCCAACGTCCTGACTTTC. This sequence encodes CASSLVSGANVLTF. Using reference TRBV7-9 and TRBJ2-6 for the parts outside the CDR3, the full variable domain is DTGVSQNPRHKITKRGQNVTFRCDPISEHNRLYWYRQTLGQGPEFLTYFQNEAQLEKSRLLSDRFSAERPKGSFSTLEIQRTEQGDSAMYLCASSLVSGANVLTFGAGSRLTVL.

V and J are TRBV14 and TRBJ2-5, with 10 bases fitting TRBD2. V shed 0 bases, J shed 4 bases, and the junction held 5 bases outside the gene matches. Germline V CDR1 and CDR2: SGHDN, FVKESK. This CDR3 comprises 16 residues. CDR3 amino acids: CASSQDLAGGRETQYF. DNA of the CDR3: TGTGCCAGCAGCCAAGATTTAGCGGGAGGCAGAGAGACCCAGTACTTC.

This chain links TRBV27 with TRBJ2-7, with 8 bases that match TRBD2. The CDR3 has 15 amino acids. Per the germline V gene, CDR1 is MNHEY and CDR2 is SMNVEV (reference sequence). V trimming: 2 bases; J trimming: 2 bases; junction bases outside the gene matches: 5. The CDR3: CASSLHSGVTYEQYF. The CDR3, as DNA: TGTGCCAGCAGTTTACATAGCGGGGTAACCTACGAGCAGTACTTC.

The chain joins TRBV10-1 to TRBJ2-5; possibly TRBD1 for D (6 bases). CDR3 size: 16 residues. Germline lookup yields CDR1 WNHNN and CDR2 SYGVQD (reference sequence). Trimming pared 0 bases from V and 1 base from J, leaving 12 bases between. The CDR3 DNA is TGCGCCAGCAGTGAGTCGAGGACAGAACTCCAAGAGACCCAGTACTTC. This gives the protein CASSESRTELQETQYF.

J is TRBJ2-3 and V is TRBV6-5, with D tentatively TRBD2 (5 bases). V gave up 2 bases and J gave up 3 bases, with 12 bases separating them. The germline gives CDR1 MNHEY, CDR2 SVGAGI. The CDR3 consists of 15 residues. The CDR3 nucleotides read TGTGCCAGCAGTTACACTCCGGGAAGGACAGATACGCAGTATTTT. This translates into CASSYTPGRTDTQYF.

This sequence joins TRBV7-9 and TRBJ1-2; D possibly corresponds to TRBD1 (6 bases). Germline assignment: CDR1 SEHNR and CDR2 FQNEAQ (reference sequence). CDR3 length: 14 residues. The V and J ends lost 3 bases and 3 bases respectively, with 11 bases between them. The CDR3, as DNA: TGTGCCAGCAGCTTGGGGGCGGCCTACTATGGCTACACCTTC. It encodes CASSLGAAYYGYTF.

This chain joins TRBV5-4 and TRBJ2-3, with 7 bases aligning to TRBD2. The length of the CDR3 is 16 residues. Losses at the gene ends were 10 bases for V and 0 bases for J; bases not matched to a gene: 14. Germline values: CDR1 SGHNT, CDR2 YYREEE (reference sequence). The CDR3 DNA follows: TGTGCCTCTCAAAGTGGGCGGGAGTTCAGCACAGATACGCAGTATTTT. This gives the protein CASQSGREFSTDTQYF.

The J gene is TRBJ2-1, the V gene TRBV5-1, with 7 positions matching TRBD2. The V gene end was trimmed by 3 bases and the J gene end by 3 bases; junction bases not matched to a gene: 6. The CDR3 is made up of 15 amino acids. Germline-derived CDR1 and CDR2 are SGHRS and YFSETQ. The CDR3 region is CASSSGGRDYNEQFF. CDR3 nucleotides: TGCGCCAGCAGCTCCGGCGGGAGAGACTACAATGAGCAGTTCTTC.